What follows is one TCR beta chain and its context. The sample is drawn from a study of shared clonotypes between healthy human individuals. The CDR3 covers 12 residues. V shed 2 bases and J shed 5 bases, with 7 bases lying between them. Germline V gives CDR1 SGHDT, CDR2 YYEEEE. Clones were sequenced by immunoSEQ multiplex PCR, and TCRdb holds only the in-frame ones, with some missing. The table records around 1,000,000 clones, roughly 77% of them present only once. This chain joins TRBV5-6 and TRBJ2-5, with a weak D call TRBD2 (5 bases). This clonotype was sampled from a man aged 18 to 29 in good health. Some clones in this sample may be carry-over from other donors' samples. Sequenced input: memory CD4+ T cells from PBMCs. The subset was: CD45RA-negative fraction. DNA of the CDR3: TGTGCCAGCAGCTTCCGGAGGGAGACCCAGTACTTC. This encodes CASSFRRETQYF.